This TCR beta chain was identified in a study of graft-versus-host responses after intestinal transplantation. With respect to this clone: What it binds is not known.

Germline CDR1 GTSNPN, CDR2 SVGIG (reference sequence). The ends were cut back, 5 bases at V and 9 bases at J, with 13 bases in the middle. The CDR3 has 12 residues. Measured with immunoSEQ multiplex PCR; TCRdb has only the in-frame clones, and not every one. This table has more than 85,000 clones, 85% to 95% appearing once. This specimen was unstimulated CD8+ T cells sorted from spleen or lymph node cells, taken before transplant. The chain links TRBV30 to TRBJ2-2; D not certain. This clonotype originated in a human donor who was the organ donor for an intestinal transplant. In DNA form, the CDR3 reads TGTGCCTGGGGGCCAACCAGCCGGGAGCTGTTTTTT. The encoded protein is CAWGPTSRELFF.